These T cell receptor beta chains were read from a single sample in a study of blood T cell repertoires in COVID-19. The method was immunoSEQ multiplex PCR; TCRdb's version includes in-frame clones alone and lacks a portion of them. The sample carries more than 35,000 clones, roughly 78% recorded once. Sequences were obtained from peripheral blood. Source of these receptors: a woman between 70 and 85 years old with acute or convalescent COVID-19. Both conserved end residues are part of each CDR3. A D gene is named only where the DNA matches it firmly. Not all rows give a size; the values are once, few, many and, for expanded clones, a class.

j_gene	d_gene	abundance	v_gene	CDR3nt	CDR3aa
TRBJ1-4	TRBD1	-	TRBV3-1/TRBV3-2	TGTGCCAGCAGCACACAATTAGGACAGGGGGGTGAAAAACTGTTTTTT	CASSTQLGQGGEKLFF
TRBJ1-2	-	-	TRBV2	TGTGCCCAACCCTGGGGGGTTGCTGGCTACACCTTC	CAQPWGVAGYTF
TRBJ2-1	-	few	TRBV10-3	TGTGCCATCAGTGAGTCGGCCCTTATCTACAATGAGCAGTTCTTC	CAISESALIYNEQFF
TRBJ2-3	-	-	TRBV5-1	TGCGCCAGCAGCGACTACACAGATACGCAGTATTTT	CASSDYTDTQYF
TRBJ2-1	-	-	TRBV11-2	TGTGCCAGCAGCGCCGGGTACAATGAGCAGTTCTTC	CASSAGYNEQFF
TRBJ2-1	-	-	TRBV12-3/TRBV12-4	TGTGCCAGCAGTTTACGGCAGGGTATTGAGCAGTTCTTC	CASSLRQGIEQFF
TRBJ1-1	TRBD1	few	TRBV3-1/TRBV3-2	TGTGCCAGCAGCCCAGGGGACAGGGCAAACACTGAAGCTTTCTTT	CASSPGDRANTEAFF
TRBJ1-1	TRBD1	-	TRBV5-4	TGTGCCAGCAGCTTCTGGACAGGGGTTGGTGAAGCTTTCTTT	CASSFWTGVGEAFF
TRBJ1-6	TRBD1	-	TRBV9	TGTGCCAGCAGCGTAGGTTCAGGACAGGGAGATTCACCCCTCCACTTT	CASSVGSGQGDSPLHF
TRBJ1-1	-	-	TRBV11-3	TGTGCCAGCAGCCCGGTCGGGGGGGCGGCTGAAGCTTTCTTT	CASSPVGGAAEAFF
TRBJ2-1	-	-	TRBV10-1	TGCGCCAGCAGTACCACAGGGAACGGTGAGCAGTTCTTC	CASSTTGNGEQFF
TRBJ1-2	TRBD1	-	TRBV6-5	TGTGCCAGCAGCACGGACAGGGACTATGGCTACACCTTC	CASSTDRDYGYTF
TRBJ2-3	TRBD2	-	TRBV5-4	TGTGCCAGCAGTTTCCGGACTAGCGGGACAGATACGCAGTATTTT	CASSFRTSGTDTQYF
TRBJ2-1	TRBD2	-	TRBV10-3	TGTGCCATTATCTACTTAGCGGGGGGAGACAATGAGCAGTTCTTC	CAIIYLAGGDNEQFF
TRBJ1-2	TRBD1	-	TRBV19	TGTGCCAGTAGTAGGGGGACAGGGGCCGGTGGCTACACCTTC	CASSRGTGAGGYTF
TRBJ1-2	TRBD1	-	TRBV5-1	TGCGCCAGCAGCTTGGAGGGACAGGAGCTCTATGGCTACACCTTC	CASSLEGQELYGYTF
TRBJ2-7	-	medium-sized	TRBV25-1	TGTGCCAGCAGTCTGACAGCCTACGAGCAGTACTTC	CASSLTAYEQYF
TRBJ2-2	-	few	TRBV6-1	TGTGCCAGCAGTGAGCAGGCGAACACCGGGGAGCTGTTTTTT	CASSEQANTGELFF
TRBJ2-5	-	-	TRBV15	TGTGCCACCAGCAGAGATGTCAGCACAGCAACTTTATCAGAGACCCAGTACTTC	CATSRDVSTATLSETQYF
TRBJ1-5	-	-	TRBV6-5	TGTGCCAGCAGTCTAATGGGCGTTAGCAATCAGCCCCAGCATTTT	CASSLMGVSNQPQHF